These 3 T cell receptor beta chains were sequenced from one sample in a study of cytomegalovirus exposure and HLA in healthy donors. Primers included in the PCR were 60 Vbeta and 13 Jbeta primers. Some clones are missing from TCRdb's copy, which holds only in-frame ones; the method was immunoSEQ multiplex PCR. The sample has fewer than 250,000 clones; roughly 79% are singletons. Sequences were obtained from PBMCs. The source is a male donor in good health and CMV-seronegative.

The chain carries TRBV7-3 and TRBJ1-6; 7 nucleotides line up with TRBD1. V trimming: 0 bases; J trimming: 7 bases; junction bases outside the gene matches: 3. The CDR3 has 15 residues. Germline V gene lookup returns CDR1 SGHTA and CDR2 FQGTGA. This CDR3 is CASSLTGQVNSPLHF. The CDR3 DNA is TGTGCCAGCAGCTTAACCGGACAGGTGAATTCACCCCTCCACTTT.

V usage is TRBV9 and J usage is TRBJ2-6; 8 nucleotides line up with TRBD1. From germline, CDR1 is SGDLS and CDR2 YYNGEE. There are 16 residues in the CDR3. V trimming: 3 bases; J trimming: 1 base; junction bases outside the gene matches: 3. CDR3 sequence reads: CASSARQGSGANVLTF. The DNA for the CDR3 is TGTGCCAGCAGCGCGAGACAGGGGTCTGGGGCCAACGTCCTGACTTTC.

In DNA, the CDR3 is TGTGCCAGCAGCACGACAGGCCTTAATGAAAAACTGTTTTTT. This translates into CASSTTGLNEKLFF. The chain uses TRBV5-4 and TRBJ1-4, with D perhaps matching TRBD1 (6 bases). The CDR3 is 14 residues long. The V gene's germline CDR1 is SGHNT and CDR2 YYREEE (reference sequence). V was cut by 4 bases and J by 4 bases, with 11 bases left in between. The full variable domain, completed using reference TRBV5-4 and TRBJ1-4, is ETGVTQSPTHLIKTRGQQVTLRCSSQSGHNTVSWYQQALGQGPQFIFQYYREEENGRGNFPPRFSGLQFPNYSSELNVNALELDDSALYLCASSTTGLNEKLFFGSGTQLSVL.